This record covers a single TCR beta chain. Its specific antigen is unknown. No qualities accompany the bases; no much larger clone lies one base away. The CDR3 regions of human TCRbeta chains were analyzed by immunosequencing. In the paper's pipeline: Repertoire TCRs were matched against a reference library of SARS-CoV-2-specific TCRs generated with the MIRA antigen-specificity platform. Breadth was defined as the fraction of unique TCRs that were SARS-CoV-2-associated. Depth was defined as the fraction of total T cells that were SARS-CoV-2-associated. Using the MIRA data, each spike-specific TCR was assigned both to the spike region to which the TCR was reactive and to a CD4 or CD8 class. Log10-transformed breadth and depth values were compared by one-way ANOVA with Sidak's multiple comparisons tests. The table comes from immuneACCESS by way of TCRdb, which keeps in-frame sequences with V and J called. Part of the clones is missing from these tables; in studies checked, under half for an unresolved V gene and the rest for unknown reasons. V, J and clone size are taken as reported in that table, and D and trimming were inferred from the DNA itself. The sample table lists 70,000 to 90,000 clones, more than 75% of them with a count of one. The ten largest clones add up to around 2.8% of the sample.

The time point label on this specimen signifies: baseline before first vaccination. Samples from vaccinated people were obtained from the UK trials COV001 and COV002, which included a single-blind randomized controlled phase 2/3 trial of AZD1222 (ChAdOx1 nCoV-19) in healthy adults. For TCRbeta chain sequencing, PBMC samples from trial participants were taken at day 0 and at day 28 after the second dose. This sample is part of a study of T cell responses to AZD1222 COVID-19 vaccine (dated by TCRdb to the early 2020s). In terms of the full investigation: AZD1222 recipients given second doses at about 4 weeks or at about 12 weeks were pooled, since spike-specific TCR depth and breadth were not found to differ between the two schedules. Trial participants were enrolled by age into subgroups of 18-55, 56-69 and 70-plus years, and roughly 160, 29 and 62 TCR-sequenced participants, respectively, were included in these subgroups. A total of 230 to 250 trial participants underwent TCR sequencing, of whom some 210 received two doses of AZD1222 and around 26 received two doses of the MenACWY control vaccine. On the study overall, not on this receptor specifically: In the small 56-69-year group, the increase in depth fell short of significance, most likely because of low power. Epitopes outside the regions mutated in the B.1.351 and B.1.1.7 variants were reportedly recognized by nearly half of the unique spike-specific TCRs. After two AZD1222 doses, spike-specific TCR breadth and depth were significantly higher than at day 0 and than in MenACWY recipients. Most participants were white British and females outnumbered males, and the authors suggested that clonal diversity may have been underestimated. Conclusions about previously exposed vaccinees are limited, since just six or seven AZD1222 recipients were seropositive for SARS-CoV-2 at baseline. CD4 TCRs associated with the vaccine covered the entire spike protein, and the dominant responses were in regions 160-218 and 743-854. Because no day 14 peak-response samples were available, the repertoires could be characterized only after the peak T cell response.

For this chain, trimming is 4 bases at the V end and 4 bases at the J end, and the number of junction bases without a gene match is 4. From a lookup of the germline V gene, CDR1 and CDR2 are SGHRS and YFSETQ. The CDR3 runs 15 residues from the cysteine to the phenylalanine. The DNA shown is the 45-base CDR3, in frame from base 1. The clonotype originates from an adult in good health. The chain uses TRBV5-1 and TRBJ2-2, with TRBD1 matching 10 junction bases. Sequencing was performed on peripheral blood, taken on day 0 of AZD1222 vaccination. The base sequence is TGCGCCAGCAGCCTCGACAGGGGGCTCACCGGGGAGCTGTTTTTT. Its translation reads: CASSLDRGLTGELFF.